The next 15 T cell receptor beta chains were all read from a single sample in a study of cytomegalovirus exposure and HLA in healthy donors. PCR employed 60 Vbeta and 13 Jbeta primers. Clones were read by immunoSEQ multiplex PCR, and TCRdb kept only the in-frame ones, dropping some. The sample records over 200,000 clones, around four fifths being singletons. Sequencing was carried out using PBMCs. These receptors were obtained from a woman aged 60 to 75 in good health and CMV-seropositive.

The chain uses TRBV6-1 and TRBJ2-1, with a weak D call TRBD1 (7 bases). CDR1 and CDR2 from the germline V gene are MNHNS and SASEGT. The V and J ends lost 8 bases and 9 bases respectively, with 11 bases between them. The CDR3 contains 11 residues. The CDR3 DNA is TGTGCCAGCCGGGGGACAGTTGAGCAGTTCTTC. Amino acid sequence: CASRGTVEQFF.

The chain is built from TRBV2 and TRBJ1-1; possible D gene TRBD1, 5 bases. The germline V gene encodes CDR1 SNHLY and CDR2 FYNNEI. V was cut by 3 bases and J by 2 bases, with 13 bases left in between. The CDR3 runs 15 residues. The CDR3: CASSDRGMGNTEAFF. CDR3 bases: TGTGCCAGCAGTGATAGGGGCATGGGAAACACTGAAGCTTTCTTT.

V is TRBV5-1 and J is TRBJ1-5; TRBD1 matches 7 bases. The CDR3 totals 14 residues. V gave up 3 bases and J gave up 7 bases; unmatched junction bases: 7. CDR1 and CDR2 from the germline V gene are SGHRS and YFSETQ. The CDR3 sequence is CASSSTGLGQPQHF. The CDR3 bases are TGCGCCAGCAGCTCGACAGGGCTAGGACAGCCCCAGCATTTT.

V usage is TRBV11-2 and J usage is TRBJ1-1; 7 positions match TRBD1. Germline lookup yields CDR1 SGHAT and CDR2 FQNNGV. V gave up 5 bases and J gave up 4 bases; unmatched junction bases: 7. The CDR3 covers 14 residues. For the CDR3, the DNA is TGTGCCAGCAGCCTCGAGGGACAGAGCACTGAAGCTTTCTTT. It is translated as CASSLEGQSTEAFF. The full variable domain, its missing parts supplied by reference TRBV11-2 and TRBJ1-1, is EAGVAQSPRYKIIEKRQSVAFWCNPISGHATLYWYQQILGQGPKLLIQFQNNGVVDDSQLPKDRFSAERLKGVDSTLKIQPAKLEDSAVYLCASSLEGQSTEAFFGQGTRLTVV.

V usage is TRBV7-8 and J usage is TRBJ2-2, with 7 bases matching TRBD1. The germline CDR1 and CDR2 sequences are SGHVS and FQNEAQ. With 5 bases clipped from V and 5 bases from J, the junction kept 20 bases outside the gene matches. The CDR3 loop spans 19 amino acids. The CDR3 region has the DNA TGTGCCAGCAGCAAATCAGGGGGAACGAACAGGGTTATGACCGGGGAGCTGTTTTTT. Protein product: CASSKSGGTNRVMTGELFF.

This chain links TRBV6-6 with TRBJ2-2, with TRBD2 as a possible D gene (6 bases). Germline CDR1 and CDR2: MNHNY and SVGAGI (reference sequence). This CDR3 contains 12 residues. The V gene lost 6 bases and the J gene lost 5 bases, with 7 bases spanning the gap. The CDR3 here is CASSRGTGELFF. In DNA, the CDR3 is TGTGCCAGCAGCCGGGGGACCGGGGAGCTGTTTTTT.

For the CDR3, the DNA is TGTGCCAGTAGTACCCGGACAACGGTTACCTCTATACGAGGCTACACCTTC. It translates to CASSTRTTVTSIRGYTF. The chain is built from TRBV19 and TRBJ1-2; maybe TRBD1 (5 bases). Germline values: CDR1 LNHDA, CDR2 SQIVND (reference sequence). With 4 bases removed from V and 8 bases from J, the gap between germline ends came to 26 bases. The CDR3 extends over 17 amino acids.

The rearrangement uses TRBV7-2 and TRBJ1-3; D gene unclear. The CDR3 is 16 amino acids. The ends were cut back, 5 bases at V and 2 bases at J, with 16 bases in the middle. CDR1 and CDR2 from the germline V gene are SGHTA and FQGNSA. The CDR3 DNA sequence: TGTGCCAGCAGCACTGCATCGGGGTCGGCTGGAAACACCATATATTTT. It codes for CASSTASGSAGNTIYF.

This chain joins TRBV6-1 and TRBJ1-2; TRBD1 is a possible D gene (6 bases). Germline CDR1 and CDR2: MNHNS and SASEGT. V was cut by 4 bases and J by 8 bases, with 17 bases left in between. This CDR3 comprises 14 residues. CDR3 residues: CASSATGGVEGYTF. The CDR3 coding sequence is TGTGCCAGCAGTGCGACAGGAGGTGTGGAGGGCTACACCTTC.

This rearrangement joins TRBV27 to TRBJ1-4; possibly TRBD1 for D (5 bases). The CDR3 spans 16 residues. Germline V gives CDR1 MNHEY, CDR2 SMNVEV (reference sequence). V dropped 6 bases and J dropped 13 bases, with 27 bases sitting between them. This CDR3 is CASSQTLSLVRGGLFF. The CDR3 region has the DNA TGTGCCAGCAGCCAAACGCTAAGTTTAGTTAGGGGAGGACTGTTTTTT. The whole variable domain, remainder taken from reference TRBV27 and TRBJ1-4, is EAQVTQNPRYLITVTGKKLTVTCSQNMNHEYMSWYRQDPGLGLRQIYYSMNVEVTDKGDVPEGYKVSRKEKRNFPLILESPSPNQTSLYFCASSQTLSLVRGGLFFGSGTQLSVL.

V and J are TRBV18 and TRBJ2-5, with TRBD2 matching over 8 bases. V lost 3 bases to trimming and J lost 2 bases; unmatched junction nucleotides: 8. CDR1 and CDR2 from the germline V gene are KGHSH and LQKENI. The CDR3 spans 16 residues. The CDR3 DNA reads TGTGCCAGCTCACCCCGCAGCGGGGGTGCTCAAGAGACCCAGTACTTC. Its translation is CASSPRSGGAQETQYF.

CDR3 coding DNA: TGTGCCAGTAGTATCCTTGGACAGGGGAGATCTGGGGCCAACGTCCTGACTTTC. This sequence encodes CASSILGQGRSGANVLTF. The chain combines TRBV19 with TRBJ2-6; 9 positions match TRBD1. Unmatched junction bases numbered 7, after V lost 3 bases and J lost 1 base. CDR1 and CDR2 (germline): LNHDA, SQIVND (reference sequence). CDR3 size: 18 residues.

This chain joins TRBV6-5 and TRBJ1-3, with unresolved D. The CDR3 spans 14 residues. Germline CDR1 MNHEY, CDR2 SVGAGI. The ends were cut back, 0 bases at V and 2 bases at J, with 5 bases in the middle. The CDR3 sequence: CASSYSQAGNTIYF. CDR3 DNA: TGTGCCAGCAGTTACTCGCAGGCTGGAAACACCATATATTTT.

The rearrangement links TRBV19 to TRBJ1-3, with 8 positions matching TRBD1. Germline values: CDR1 LNHDA, CDR2 SQIVND (reference sequence). V lost 1 base to trimming and J lost 0 bases; unmatched junction nucleotides: 2. This CDR3 is built from 16 residues. In DNA form, the CDR3 reads TGTGCCAGTAGTATAGGACAGGGGAGCTCTGGAAACACCATATATTTT. Translation gives CASSIGQGSSGNTIYF. The variable domain in full, with the rest retrieved from reference TRBV19 and TRBJ1-3, is DGGITQSPKYLFRKEGQNVTLSCEQNLNHDAMYWYRQDPGQGLRLIYYSQIVNDFQKGDIAEGYSVSREKKESFPLTVTSAQKNPTAFYLCASSIGQGSSGNTIYFGEGSWLTVV.

This clone appeared a single time. This rearrangement joins TRBV29-1 to TRBJ2-1; 9 nucleotides align to TRBD1. CDR3 length equals 13 residues. CDR1 and CDR2 from the germline V gene are SQVTM and ANQGSEA. Losses at the gene ends were 7 bases for V and 6 bases for J; bases not matched to a gene: 7. The CDR3 sequence is CSEQGQGGNEQFF. Here the CDR3 DNA reads TGCAGCGAGCAGGGACAGGGTGGCAATGAGCAGTTCTTC.